The clone carrying this TCR beta chain was picked up many times. Amplification of TCR beta CDR3 regions used RNA as the template. Using the HTBI primer set, a first-round RT-PCR was run on the TCR CDR3. Each CDR3 protein gets one entry after TCRdb re-called the multiplex PCR reads with MiXCR. In the table there are more than 350,000 distinct CDR3 sequences, more than 14% of which are singletons. The data stem from a study of T cells in Graves' hyperthyroidism and ophthalmopathy. The CDR3 runs 17 residues. Losses at the gene ends were 3 bases for V and 1 base for J; bases not matched to a gene: 10. Per germline, CDR1 KGHSH and CDR2 LQKENI.

The receptor comes from a woman under 40 with Graves' ophthalmopathy. The chain recombines TRBV18 with TRBJ2-7; 9 bases are shared with TRBD1. The sequencing sample was made of blood. The CDR3 loop is CASSPGTGIVRSYEQYF. In DNA form, the CDR3 reads TGTGCCAGCTCACCCGGGACAGGGATCGTCAGATCCTACGAGCAGTACTTC.